These 17 T cell receptor beta chains share one sample of origin, sequenced in a study of shared clonotypes between healthy human individuals. Terminally differentiated effector memory CD45RA+ cells were left out of the naive CD8 fraction, which was CD45RO-negative and positively selected for CCR7. TCRdb keeps only in-frame clones here, not all; method: immunoSEQ multiplex PCR. Among 2 million or so clones listed, 85% to 95% were seen once. The sequencing input was naive CD8+ T cells sorted from blood. Receptors were obtained from a man aged 18 to 29 in good health.

DNA of the CDR3: TGTGCCAGCAGTACAGGGACCGGTGCCTATGGCTACACCTTC. As protein: CASSTGTGAYGYTF. The V and J genes are TRBV6-5 and TRBJ1-2; maybe TRBD1 (6 bases). Germline-derived CDR1 and CDR2 are MNHEY and SVGAGI. V shed 5 bases and J shed 4 bases, with 14 bases lying between them. CDR3 size: 14 residues.

In its sample, this clone was seen once. The chain combines TRBV4-1 with TRBJ2-7; D uncertain. The CDR3 consists of 13 residues. CDR1 and CDR2 from the germline V gene are MGHRA and YSYEKL. The V end lost 4 bases, the J end lost 3 bases, and 10 bases lay between the germline ends. The CDR3 spells CASSLSVDYEQYF. CDR3 DNA: TGCGCCAGCAGCCTCTCCGTAGACTACGAGCAGTACTTC.

The V gene is TRBV10-2, the J gene TRBJ2-7; 9 bases are a match to TRBD1. Looked up from germline, CDR1 is WSHSY and CDR2 is SAAADI. The trim removed 7 bases at V and 3 bases at J, leaving 4 bases unmatched. The CDR3 extends over 13 amino acids. This CDR3 reads CASTGTGHYEQYF. CDR3 in DNA: TGCGCCAGCACCGGGACAGGGCACTACGAGCAGTACTTC.

Details on this clone: Distinct nucleotide sequences in the sample also encode this CDR3. J is TRBJ1-2 and V is TRBV29-1, with unresolved D. Trimming left V 2 bases short and J 4 bases short, with 11 bases between. Germline CDR1 is SQVTM and CDR2 is ANQGSEA. The CDR3 consists of 13 residues. The DNA for the CDR3 is TGCAGCGTTGAATGGGTAGGGTCCTATGGCTACACCTTC. Amino acid sequence: CSVEWVGSYGYTF.

On this clone: This specimen includes other DNA sequences encoding the same CDR3. The chain recombines TRBV9 with TRBJ1-4; 7 positions agree with TRBD1. The CDR3 has 15 residues. J was trimmed by 0 bases and V by 2 bases; bases with no gene match: 1. Germline V gene lookup returns CDR1 SGDLS and CDR2 YYNGEE. The CDR3 coding sequence is TGTGCCAGCAGCGTTGGGACAGCAACTAATGAAAAACTGTTTTTT. Translation gives CASSVGTATNEKLFF. The full variable domain, in which reference TRBV9 and TRBJ1-4 provide the parts outside the CDR3, is DSGVTQTPKHLITATGQRVTLRCSPRSGDLSVYWYQQSLDQGLQFLIQYYNGEERAKGNILERFSAQQFPDLHSELNLSSLELGDSALYFCASSVGTATNEKLFFGSGTQLSVL.

The gene calls are TRBV2 and TRBJ1-4; no clear D gene. This CDR3 is built from 16 residues. Looked up from germline, CDR1 is SNHLY and CDR2 is FYNNEI. The V gene lost 7 bases and the J gene lost 0 bases, with 15 bases spanning the gap. The CDR3 region has the DNA TGTGCCAGCACCGGTGCGGGCTTTGCAACTAATGAAAAACTGTTTTTT. Protein: CASTGAGFATNEKLFF.

J is TRBJ1-5 and V is TRBV6-1, with a possible D match to TRBD1 (5 bases). The CDR3 sequence is 13 residues long. CDR1 and CDR2 from the germline V gene are MNHNS and SASEGT. V was shortened by 7 bases and J by 1 base, with 8 bases between the two germline ends. The CDR3 DNA follows: TGTGCCAGCACCAGGGACAGCAATCAGCCCCAGCATTTT. As protein: CASTRDSNQPQHF.

V is TRBV5-4 and J is TRBJ2-5; possible D gene TRBD1, 7 bases. The germline V gene has CDR1 SGHNT and CDR2 YYREEE (reference sequence). This CDR3 is built from 16 residues. Trimming took 4 bases from V and 3 from J, leaving 19 bases between them. The CDR3: CASSLWGGTAEETQYF. The CDR3 region has the DNA TGTGCCAGCAGCCTCTGGGGCGGGACAGCGGAAGAGACCCAGTACTTC.

This rearrangement joins TRBV28 to TRBJ2-7; no definite D call. Trimming took 3 bases from V and 4 from J, leaving 10 bases between them. CDR1 and CDR2 from the germline V gene are MDHEN and SYDVKM. CDR3 length equals 13 residues. The CDR3 loop is CASSFSGLYEQYF. The CDR3 bases are TGTGCCAGCAGTTTCTCCGGGTTGTACGAGCAGTACTTC.

The V gene is TRBV6-1, the J gene TRBJ1-1; no clear D gene. This CDR3 is 16 amino acids long. Trimming removed 2 bases from V and 0 bases from J, with 13 bases in between. Germline V gene data show CDR1 as MNHNS and CDR2 as SASEGT. The CDR3 nucleotides read TGTGCCAGCAGTGAATCGAAGGCCTATATGAACACTGAAGCTTTCTTT. It encodes CASSESKAYMNTEAFF.

The chain uses TRBV20-1 and TRBJ1-6; D is unresolved. The germline CDR1 and CDR2 sequences are DFQATT and SNEGSKA (reference sequence). The CDR3 is 9 amino acids. Between the trimmed V and J ends, which lost 2 bases and 14 bases, there was a span of 4 bases. CDR3 in DNA: TGCAGTGCTAGACCCGCCCTCCACTTT. Its protein is CSARPALHF.

The chain links TRBV2 to TRBJ2-5; D may be TRBD1 (6 bases). CDR3 length equals 14 residues. V dropped 5 bases and J dropped 2 bases, with 12 bases sitting between them. Germline values: CDR1 SNHLY, CDR2 FYNNEI. The CDR3 is CASSSYREQETQYF. In DNA form, the CDR3 reads TGTGCCAGCAGTTCATACAGGGAACAAGAGACCCAGTACTTC.

The chain employs TRBV7-2 and TRBJ2-3; 12 bases map to TRBD2. Germline V gives CDR1 SGHTA, CDR2 FQGNSA. CDR3 length: 17 amino acids. V shed 4 bases, J shed 6 bases, and the junction held 11 bases outside the gene matches. CDR3 nucleotides: TGTGCCAGCAGCTCCGGACTAGCGGGACCAGCATTGGATACGCAGTATTTT. It is translated as CASSSGLAGPALDTQYF.

This clone occurred a few times. This sequence joins TRBV5-1 and TRBJ1-1; D remains ambiguous. Germline loops: CDR1 SGHRS, CDR2 YFSETQ. Between the trimmed V and J ends, which lost 3 bases and 5 bases, there was a span of 8 bases. The CDR3 length is 12 residues. CDR3 loop: CASSSDSTEAFF. CDR3 nucleotide sequence: TGCGCCAGCAGCTCGGATAGTACTGAAGCTTTCTTT. The complete variable domain, with remaining parts taken from reference TRBV5-1 and TRBJ1-1, reads KAGVTQTPRYLIKTRGQQVTLSCSPISGHRSVSWYQQTPGQGLQFLFEYFSETQRNKGNFPGRFSGRQFSNSRSEMNVSTLELGDSALYLCASSSDSTEAFFGQGTRLTVV.

V gene TRBV29-1 combines with J gene TRBJ2-1; D is unclear. V lost 4 bases to trimming and J lost 7 bases, with 11 bases between them. The CDR3 consists of 12 residues. Germline values: CDR1 SQVTM, CDR2 ANQGSEA. This CDR3 is CSVGVSANEQFF. The CDR3 nucleotides are TGCAGCGTTGGAGTTTCAGCGAATGAGCAGTTCTTC.

This chain uses TRBV2 with TRBJ2-1; the match to TRBD2 covers 9 bases. V gave up 6 bases and J gave up 9 bases; unmatched junction bases: 12. The CDR3 contains 15 residues. Germline V CDR1 and CDR2: SNHLY, FYNNEI. CDR3 DNA: TGTGCCAGCAGGATGTTAGCGGGAGTGGGGCCTGAGCAGTTCTTC. It specifies CASRMLAGVGPEQFF.

This chain uses TRBV4-3 with TRBJ2-3, with D maybe TRBD2 (5 bases). This CDR3 has 14 amino acids. Trimming pared 0 bases from V and 6 bases from J, leaving 10 bases between. Germline-derived CDR1 and CDR2 are LGHNA and YSLEER. The CDR3 nucleotides read TGCGCCAGCAGCCAAGACCTAGCAGTGGATACGCAGTATTTT. Residues: CASSQDLAVDTQYF.